The entry below gives a single T cell receptor (beta chain) sequence along with its context. Primed by a sample-barcoded 5' primer and a J-beta primer mix, a second PCR proceeded for about 7 to 12 cycles. TCRdb called the 5' RACE reads again in MiXCR, with one record for every CDR3 protein. The data contain approximately 800,000 distinct CDR3 sequences, about a quarter of them singletons. This specimen belongs to a study of blood T cells in healthy people across ages. The germline CDR1 and CDR2 sequences are SGHVS and FNYEAQ. The CDR3 consists of 15 residues. Losses at the gene ends were 1 base for V and 4 bases for J; bases not matched to a gene: 5. These records were also assigned to another study, of T cells of mothers and their children.

Specimen: blood. This rearrangement joins TRBV7-6 to TRBJ2-7; 9 nucleotides match TRBD2. This sequence originates from a boy between 10 and 17 years old in good health. CDR3 region: CASSLEGTSRYEQYF. DNA of the CDR3: TGTGCCAGCAGCTTAGAGGGGACTAGCAGGTACGAGCAGTACTTC.